This entry concerns a single T cell receptor (beta chain). Its antigen specificity is not known. No per-base quality is available; no much larger clone lies one base away. From the germline V gene (reference sequence), CDR1 is SEHNR and CDR2 is FQNEAQ. Trimming costs V 5 bases and J 1 base, and their ends lie 12 bases apart. From its cysteine to its phenylalanine, the CDR3 spans 14 amino acids. Here the CDR3 DNA is all that survives: 42 bases in frame from base 1. The library relied on RT-PCR. Sequencing was carried out with an Illumina HiSeq 2500. The public sequencing data were trimmed at Q25 with fastp and processed into clonotypes with MiXCR by TCRdb, which kept only in-frame beta chains. Rows matching on CDR3 protein sequence are summarized as one entry with the most common DNA and genes. The table for this sample lists about 570,000 distinct CDR3 sequences; 12% of them were counted only once. The top ten constitute roughly 10% of the sample.

This entry belongs to a study of response to subunit inactivated influenza vaccine (dated by TCRdb to the late 2010s). Notes on the research overall: To follow how T cells responded to a trivalent subunit inactivated influenza vaccine, the researchers relied on deep quantitative profiling of the T cell receptor repertoire. What the work shows at the level of the full study, not this receptor alone: The authors proposed that each seasonal influenza vaccination may bring in only a limited number of new T cells.

This clonotype originated in a middle-aged man who received an inactivated influenza vaccine. Donor details come from another sample of the same person, matched by shared clones. This receptor chain uses TRBV7-9 and TRBJ2-7; matching of 6 bases hints at TRBD1 as the D gene. The sequenced sample was PBMCs from blood, obtained on the day of vaccination. The DNA is TGTGCCAGCAGCGGGAGTAGGGGGTCCTACGAGCAGTACTTC. It encodes CASSGSRGSYEQYF.